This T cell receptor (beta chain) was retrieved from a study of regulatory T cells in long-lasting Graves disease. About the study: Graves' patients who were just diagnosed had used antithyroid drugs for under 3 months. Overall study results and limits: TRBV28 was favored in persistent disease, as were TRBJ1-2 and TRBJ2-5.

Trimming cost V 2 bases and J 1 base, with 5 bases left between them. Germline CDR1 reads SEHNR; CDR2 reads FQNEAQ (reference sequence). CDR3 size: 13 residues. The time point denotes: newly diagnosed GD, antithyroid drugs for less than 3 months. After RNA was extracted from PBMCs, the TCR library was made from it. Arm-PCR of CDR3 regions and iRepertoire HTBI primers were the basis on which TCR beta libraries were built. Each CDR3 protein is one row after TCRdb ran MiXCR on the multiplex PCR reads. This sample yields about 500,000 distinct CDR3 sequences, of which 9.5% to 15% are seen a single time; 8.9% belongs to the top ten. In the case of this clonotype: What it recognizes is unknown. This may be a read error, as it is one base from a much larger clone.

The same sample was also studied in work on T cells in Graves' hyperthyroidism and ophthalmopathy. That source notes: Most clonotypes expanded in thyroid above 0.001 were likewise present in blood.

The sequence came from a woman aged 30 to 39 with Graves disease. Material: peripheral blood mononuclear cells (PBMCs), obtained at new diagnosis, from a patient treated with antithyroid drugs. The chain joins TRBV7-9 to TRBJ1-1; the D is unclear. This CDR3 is CASSLMENTEAFF. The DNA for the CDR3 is TGTGCCAGCAGCTTAATGGAGAACACTGAAGCTTTCTTT.